Presented here are 20 T cell receptor beta chains from one specimen sequenced in a study of blood T cell repertoires in COVID-19. Using immunoSEQ multiplex PCR, the repertoire was profiled, and TCRdb retains in-frame clones only, with some absent. The table shows 250,000 or so clones, with around 88% occurring only once. The sequenced sample was PBMCs or T cells enriched from blood (not recorded which). Receptors were obtained from a woman aged 45 to 65 who had recovered from COVID-19.

This clone is a singleton in its sample. V gene TRBV29-1 combines with J gene TRBJ1-2; 7 nucleotides match TRBD1. Germline assignment: CDR1 SQVTM and CDR2 ANQGSEA. Trimming took 4 bases from V and 6 from J; bases not matched to a gene: 11. The CDR3 is 14 residues long. The CDR3 DNA sequence: TGCAGCGTTGGGACAGGCGTTCCAAGGGATGGCTACACCTTC. As protein: CSVGTGVPRDGYTF. Full variable domain (outside the CDR3, taken from reference TRBV29-1 and TRBJ1-2): SAVISQKPSRDICQRGTSLTIQCQVDSQVTMMFWYRQQPGQSLTLIATANQGSEATYESGFVIDKFPISRPNLTFSTLTVSNMSPEDSSIYLCSVGTGVPRDGYTFGSGTRLTVV.

This clone is a singleton in its sample. The rearrangement joins TRBV20-1 to TRBJ1-6; TRBD1 aligns across 8 bases. The CDR3 is made up of 15 amino acids. Germline CDR1 reads DFQATT; CDR2 reads SNEGSKA (reference sequence). With 3 bases clipped from V and 6 bases from J, the junction kept 7 bases outside the gene matches. CDR3 region: CSASTGGNGNSPLHF. CDR3 coding DNA: TGCAGTGCTAGTACAGGGGGAAATGGTAATTCACCCCTCCACTTT.

V gene TRBV11-3 combines with J gene TRBJ2-3, with 11 bases identical to TRBD2. The CDR3 contains 17 residues. Germline assignment: CDR1 SGHNT and CDR2 YENEEA. The trim removed 3 bases at V and 3 bases at J, leaving 8 bases unmatched. CDR3 in amino acids: CASSFSGGAVSTDTQYF. The CDR3 bases are TGTGCCAGCAGCTTTAGCGGGGGGGCCGTCAGTACAGATACGCAGTATTTT.

The chain recombines TRBV7-9 with TRBJ1-4, with D uncertain. The CDR3 has 13 amino acids. V was pared by 5 bases and J by 6 bases, with 10 bases between. CDR1 and CDR2 (germline): SEHNR, FQNEAQ (reference sequence). CDR3 in DNA: TGTGCCAGCAGCCCCTCCCTAGATGAAAAACTGTTTTTT. This gives the protein CASSPSLDEKLFF.

This sequence joins TRBV11-2 and TRBJ2-7, with TRBD1 identical over 7 bases. This CDR3 region has 15 residues. Germline V CDR1 and CDR2: SGHAT, FQNNGV. After removal of 5 bases from V and 2 bases from J, the junction contained 9 bases not matched to a gene. The CDR3 region is CASSQEGAPTYEQYF. The CDR3, as DNA: TGTGCCAGCAGCCAAGAGGGGGCCCCGACCTACGAGCAGTACTTC.

The V gene is TRBV28, the J gene TRBJ1-6; tentatively, D is TRBD1 (6 bases). Between the trimmed V and J ends, which lost 2 bases and 8 bases, there was a span of 13 bases. Germline assignment: CDR1 MDHEN and CDR2 SYDVKM. CDR3 length: 15 amino acids. Here the CDR3 DNA reads TGTGCCAGCAGTTTAGGGACACGGGCTTATTCACCCCTCCACTTT. This encodes CASSLGTRAYSPLHF.

This clone was observed once. V usage is TRBV15 and J usage is TRBJ2-3, with TRBD1 identical over 7 bases. The germline V gene has CDR1 LNHNV and CDR2 YYDKDF (reference sequence). The CDR3 sequence is 15 residues long. The V and J ends lost 3 bases and 2 bases, in that order; junction bases with no gene match: 5. CDR3 in amino acids: CATSRRQGNTDTQYF. CDR3 sequence (DNA): TGTGCCACCAGCAGGCGACAGGGAAACACAGATACGCAGTATTTT. Complete variable domain (other parts from reference TRBV15 and TRBJ2-3): DAMVIQNPRYQVTQFGKPVTLSCSQTLNHNVMYWYQQKSSQAPKLLFHYYDKDFNNEADTPDNFQSRRPNTSFCFLDIRSPGLGDTAMYLCATSRRQGNTDTQYFGPGTRLTVL.

V gene TRBV2 combines with J gene TRBJ1-1; D not resolved. The germline V gene encodes CDR1 SNHLY and CDR2 FYNNEI. The CDR3 is made up of 14 amino acids. Trimming took off 6 bases at V and 1 base at J, with 12 bases between the two ends. DNA for the CDR3: TGTGCCAGCAGCCGTGAGCGGGGGAACACTGAAGCTTTCTTT. Amino acids: CASSRERGNTEAFF.

The rearrangement links TRBV6-5 to TRBJ1-1; the D is unclear. This CDR3 is built from 15 residues. Germline V gene sequence: CDR1 MNHEY, CDR2 SVGAGI. V lost 0 bases and J 1 base, leaving 9 bases between the germline ends. In DNA form, the CDR3 reads TGTGCCAGCAGTTACTCGATGTGGCAGAACACTGAAGCTTTCTTT. This translates into CASSYSMWQNTEAFF.

V usage is TRBV27 and J usage is TRBJ1-2, with 9 positions matching TRBD1. The CDR3 has 15 residues. Germline V gene lookup returns CDR1 MNHEY and CDR2 SMNVEV (reference sequence). The junction had 9 bases not matched to a gene; V was cut back by 5 bases and J by 5 bases. The CDR3 region has the DNA TGTGCCAGCAGTCCTCGGGACAGGGAGAGGTATGGCTACACCTTC. Translated, it gives CASSPRDRERYGYTF.

This chain uses TRBV11-2 with TRBJ2-2; perhaps TRBD1 as D (6 bases). Germline CDR1 and CDR2: SGHAT and FQNNGV. Trimming took off 3 bases at V and 7 bases at J, with 15 bases between the two ends. The CDR3 consists of 15 residues. As DNA, the CDR3 is TGTGCCAGCAGCTTCATCAGGGGCATTGGCGGGGAGCTGTTTTTT. This gives the protein CASSFIRGIGGELFF.

This sequence joins TRBV2 and TRBJ1-5; 10 nucleotides align to TRBD1. CDR1 is SNHLY, CDR2 FYNNEI, per germline. The CDR3 consists of 13 residues. Trimming removed 6 bases from V and 7 bases from J; junction bases left unmatched: 3. Written as DNA, the CDR3 is TGTGCCAGCAGGGGACAGGGGCGGCAGCCCCAGCATTTT. It codes for CASRGQGRQPQHF.

The CDR3 nucleotides read TGTGCCAGCAGCGGGGACAGACGGGTGCCCCAGCATTTT. Protein sequence: CASSGDRRVPQHF. The rearrangement links TRBV7-9 to TRBJ1-5, with 7 bases identical to TRBD1. From germline, CDR1 is SEHNR and CDR2 FQNEAQ (reference sequence). The CDR3 has 13 amino acids. With 5 bases clipped from V and 9 bases from J, the junction kept 7 bases outside the gene matches.

The V call is TRBV10-2, the J call TRBJ1-5, with a possible D match to TRBD1 (5 bases). Per the germline V gene, CDR1 is WSHSY and CDR2 is SAAADI. V was clipped by 0 bases and J by 6 bases, with 9 bases between them. This CDR3 is 14 amino acids long. The CDR3 reads CASSESRGFQPQHF. In DNA form, the CDR3 reads TGCGCCAGCAGTGAGTCAAGGGGATTTCAGCCCCAGCATTTT.

The CDR3 region has the DNA TGCGCCAGCAGCCAAGATGCCCAGCGGGAGCACAGAGGGAACGAGCAGTACTTC. As protein: CASSQDAQREHRGNEQYF. V gene TRBV4-3 combines with J gene TRBJ2-7; TRBD2 agrees at 8 bases. The CDR3 has 18 residues. Germline CDR1 reads LGHNA; CDR2 reads YSLEER. Trimming removed 0 bases from V and 5 bases from J; junction bases left unmatched: 15.

In DNA form, the CDR3 reads TGCGCCAGCAGCCAAGACAACGGACTAGCGGGTGGAGAGACCCAGTACTTC. Translation: CASSQDNGLAGGETQYF. The chain carries TRBV4-1 and TRBJ2-5, with 11 bases lining up with TRBD2. The CDR3 runs to 17 residues. Germline trimming cut 0 bases from V and 4 bases from J; bases unmatched to any gene: 7. Germline V gene lookup returns CDR1 MGHRA and CDR2 YSYEKL.

This chain links TRBV2 with TRBJ1-5; TRBD1 matches at 12 bases. The CDR3 consists of 14 residues. The V gene's germline CDR1 is SNHLY and CDR2 FYNNEI. Unmatched junction bases numbered 3, after V lost 8 bases and J lost 4 bases. CDR3: CASGGQGANQPQHF. The CDR3 DNA sequence: TGTGCCAGCGGGGGACAGGGGGCAAATCAGCCCCAGCATTTT.

This clone was detected only once. The J gene is TRBJ2-5, the V gene TRBV7-9; 9 positions agree with TRBD1. The ends lost 6 bases at V and 3 bases at J; junction bases unmatched: 5. This CDR3 comprises 14 residues. Looked up from germline, CDR1 is SEHNR and CDR2 is FQNEAQ (reference sequence). The CDR3 loop reads CASRPRTGEETQYF. Written as DNA, the CDR3 is TGTGCCAGCAGGCCGAGGACAGGGGAAGAGACCCAGTACTTC.

The genes are TRBV19 and TRBJ2-5, with 9 bases that match TRBD1. V dropped 4 bases and J dropped 5; count of bases not matched to a gene: 5. This CDR3 has 14 amino acids. CDR1 and CDR2 from the germline V gene are LNHDA and SQIVND (reference sequence). The DNA of the CDR3 is TGTGCCAGTAGTAACACAGGGGGCGAGGAGACCCAGTACTTC. Translated: CASSNTGGEETQYF.

This clone has only a few counts. The chain links TRBV6-5 to TRBJ1-2; 9 bases map to TRBD1. J lost 4 bases, V lost 7 bases, and 7 bases had no gene match. The CDR3 runs 14 residues. CDR1 is MNHEY, CDR2 SVGAGI, per germline. The CDR3 loop is CASTQDRGGYGYTF. For the CDR3, the DNA is TGTGCCAGCACTCAGGACAGGGGTGGCTATGGCTACACCTTC.